This TCR beta chain was observed in a study of blood T cell repertoires in COVID-19. Germline CDR1 SGHNT, CDR2 YENEEA. Trimming cost V 5 bases and J 1 base, with 14 bases left between them. This CDR3 has 15 residues. The data were produced by immunoSEQ multiplex PCR, yet TCRdb's version contains in-frame clones alone and is incomplete. The table records 200,000 to 250,000 clones, roughly 80% of them present only once. Residents of around 24 US areas, aged about 18 to 95 years, made up the participants. This chain connects TRBV11-3 to TRBJ1-1; TRBD1 is a possible D gene (6 bases). This sequence was found in a man between 60 and 70 years old who had recovered from COVID-19. Input material: PBMCs or T cells enriched from blood (not recorded which). The CDR3 DNA is TGTGCCAGCAGCCACCGGGGGGCTGAGAACACTGAAGCTTTCTTT. This sequence encodes CASSHRGAENTEAFF.